The TCR beta chain described here comes from a study of CD8+ T cells in alopecia areata. Extracted RNA was reverse transcribed into cDNA, the sequencing template. The assay was immunoSEQ multiplex PCR, and TCRdb's table has in-frame clones only and misses some. The sample holds about 200,000 clones, around 56% seen once. Germline CDR1 reads MGHRA; CDR2 reads YSYEKL. V lost 3 bases and J lost 5; bases outside the gene matches: 13. This CDR3 region has 18 residues. As for treatment: oral pan-JAK inhibitor, 5-10 mg twice daily. This clone was detected a few times. The source was CD4+ T cells sorted from blood, collected at week 4, from a patient treated with tofacitinib. This sequence originates from a human donor with alopecia areata. The chain is built from TRBV4-1 and TRBJ2-5; 12 positions agree with TRBD2. CDR3 DNA sequence: TGCGCCAGCAGCCAGAAGAGGGCTAGCGGGGGGGCTCTTGAGACCCAGTACTTC. Protein: CASSQKRASGGALETQYF.